Listed below are T cell receptor beta chains from one sample, sequenced in a study of T-cell reconstitution after alpha-beta-depleted transplantation in children. TCRdb called the PCR reads again in MiXCR, with one record for every CDR3 protein. The top ten hold roughly 28% of the sample, which has about 980,000 distinct CDR3 sequences, roughly 31% seen once. The starting material was PBMCs, mostly from graft donor cells, obtained 360 days after TCRalphabeta/CD19-depleted stem cell transplant. These receptors were collected from a boy under two years old who had a stem cell transplant for SCID, so the T cells may come from the graft donor. The CDR3 runs from the conserved cysteine through the conserved F or W. A D gene is named only where the DNA matches it firmly. Clone size is shown for a subset of rows, as once, few, many or a class of expanded clone.

v_gene,abundance,j_gene,d_gene,CDR3nt,CDR3aa
TRBV12-3/TRBV12-4,once,TRBJ2-5,TRBD2,TGTGCCAGCAGGGGGGGGAGCGGGGGCCTGACAGAGACCCAGTACTTC,CASRGGSGGLTETQYF
TRBV4-1,few,TRBJ2-1,TRBD2,TGCGCCAGCAGCCAAGATATCCTAGCGGGGGGGACTGAGCAGTTCTTC,CASSQDILAGGTEQFF
TRBV10-3,-,TRBJ2-5,-,TGTGCCATCAGTGAATGGGAGTCAGGGGGGTTTCAAGAGACCCAGTACTTC,CAISEWESGGFQETQYF
TRBV20-1,-,TRBJ2-1,-,TGCAGTGCTAGCCCCCCCGATGGCTACGGGGCAAATGAGCAGTTCTTC,CSASPPDGYGANEQFF
TRBV11-1,-,TRBJ2-1,TRBD2,TGTGCCAGCAGCTTAGCGGGACTAGCGGGGCCAACCTACAATGAGCAGTTCTTC,CASSLAGLAGPTYNEQFF
TRBV3-1,-,TRBJ2-4,TRBD2,TGTGCCAGCAGCCGCCGGGCTAGCGGGGACAAAAACATTCAGTACTTC,CASSRRASGDKNIQYF
TRBV5-8,few,TRBJ2-5,-,TGTGCCAGCAGCTTATGGGGGATTACAGGGATGGAGACCCAGTACTTC,CASSLWGITGMETQYF
TRBV29-1,-,TRBJ1-4,-,TGCAGCGTTATAGGGGACTGGGGCGATGAAAAACTGTTTTTT,CSVIGDWGDEKLFF
TRBV12-3/TRBV12-4,-,TRBJ1-2,-,TGTGCCATCGACCGACCTAACTATGGCTACACCTTC,CAIDRPNYGYTF
TRBV4-1,-,TRBJ1-4,-,TGCGCCAGCAGCCAAGCCTCGGAGGGGGGATGGAATGAAAAACTGTTTTTT,CASSQASEGGWNEKLFF
TRBV6-6,few,TRBJ2-2,-,TGTGCCACACTGGGGGAGAACACCGGGGAGCTGTTTTTT,CATLGENTGELFF
TRBV9,-,TRBJ2-3,-,TGTGCCAGCAGCGTAGGGAATAGCGGAAGCACAGATACGCAGTATTTT,CASSVGNSGSTDTQYF
TRBV5-5,-,TRBJ2-3,-,TGTGCCAGCAGCTTTGCAGGTGCAGATACGCAGTATTTT,CASSFAGADTQYF
TRBV7-6,few,TRBJ2-1,TRBD2,TGTGCCAGCAGCTTACAATCACTAGCGGCCTGGCGGAAGAATGAGCAGTTCTTC,CASSLQSLAAWRKNEQFF
TRBV9,-,TRBJ2-1,-,TGTGCCAGCAGCGACAACCCCGGCTATTTAGGGGGGAATGAGCAGTTCTTC,CASSDNPGYLGGNEQFF
TRBV13,-,TRBJ2-7,-,TGTGCCAGCAGCTTGATTTCCGGGGGAGGAGGCGAGCAGTACTTC,CASSLISGGGGEQYF
TRBV24-1,few,TRBJ2-5,TRBD1,TGTGCCACCAGTGGCCCACAGGGGGCCGCAGAGACCCAGTACTTC,CATSGPQGAAETQYF
TRBV29-1,few,TRBJ2-7,TRBD2,TGCAGCGTTTCCTTCGGGACTAGCGAGACCTACGAGCAGTACTTC,CSVSFGTSETYEQYF
TRBV7-2,-,TRBJ2-3,TRBD1,TGTGCCAGCAGCAAGGGGGACAGGGGAAGTACAGATACGCAGTATTTT,CASSKGDRGSTDTQYF
TRBV7-3,few,TRBJ2-2,-,TGTGCCAGCAGCTTAACGAATGAGGGAGGGGAGCTGTTTTTT,CASSLTNEGGELFF
TRBV5-1,once,TRBJ2-5,-,TGCGCCAGCAGCTTGGAGGGGGGATTCCTGTCGGAGACCCAGTACTTC,CASSLEGGFLSETQYF
TRBV12-3/TRBV12-4,-,TRBJ1-1,TRBD1,TGTGCCAGCAGACTCCGGCAGGGGGGTAGCACTGAAGCTTTCTTT,CASRLRQGGSTEAFF
TRBV7-2,few,TRBJ2-1,TRBD2,TGTGCCAGCAGCACCGGACTAGCGGCGCTCTACAATGAGCAGTTCTTC,CASSTGLAALYNEQFF
TRBV5-1,few,TRBJ2-1,-,TGCGCCAGCAGCACTGAACGACAGGTCCCCTACAATGAGCAGTTCTTC,CASSTERQVPYNEQFF
TRBV5-5,once,TRBJ1-5,-,TGTGCCAGCAGCTCTATATCCCCCAGGGGAAGCGACAATCAGCCCCAGCATTTT,CASSSISPRGSDNQPQHF
TRBV6-5,few,TRBJ1-1,TRBD1,TGTGCCAGCAGTTCCGGGACAGGCAATTTTCTCATGAACACTGAAGCTTTCTTT,CASSSGTGNFLMNTEAFF
TRBV4-1,-,TRBJ2-2,-,TGCGCCAGCAGACAACCTTGGAACACCGGGGAGCTGTTTTTT,CASRQPWNTGELFF
TRBV4-3,few,TRBJ1-1,-,TGCGCCAGCAGCCAAGTCAACAGGGACACTGAAGCTTTCTTT,CASSQVNRDTEAFF
TRBV12-3/TRBV12-4,-,TRBJ2-2,-,TGTGCCAGCAGTTCCCACCCTTTGGGACAGAACACCGGGGAGCTGTTTTTT,CASSSHPLGQNTGELFF
TRBV28,-,TRBJ1-5,-,TGTGCCACCGGGACGGTTAGCAATCAGCCCCAGCATTTT,CATGTVSNQPQHF
TRBV3-1,-,TRBJ2-3,-,TGTGCCAGCAGCGCCCCTCGAGGAAGCAGGGAAGATACGCAGTATTTT,CASSAPRGSREDTQYF
TRBV7-2,-,TRBJ2-7,-,TGTGCCAGCAGCTATGCTAGCGTCGGCGAGCAGTACTTC,CASSYASVGEQYF
TRBV20-1,-,TRBJ2-2,-,TGCAGTGCCCCAAGGCAGGGGCACACCGGGGAGCTGTTTTTT,CSAPRQGHTGELFF
TRBV12-3/TRBV12-4,few,TRBJ2-1,TRBD1,TGTGCCAGCAGTTCCGCCGAGACAGGGGGGTCTTACAATGAGCAGTTCTTC,CASSSAETGGSYNEQFF
TRBV5-4,-,TRBJ2-1,-,TGTGCCAGCAGCTTAAGAGGGGCAGGGGGAGGGTACAATGAGCAGTTCTTC,CASSLRGAGGGYNEQFF
TRBV20-1,-,TRBJ2-1,-,TGCAGTGCTCCCTTCAGGCAGCACAATGAGCAGTTCTTC,CSAPFRQHNEQFF
TRBV7-9,few,TRBJ2-2,-,TGTGCCAGCAGCTTAGCGCAAATGGGGAAGACCGGGGAGCTGTTTTTT,CASSLAQMGKTGELFF
TRBV3-1,-,TRBJ2-7,-,TGTGCCAGCAGCCAAATGACAGTCTCTACCTACGAGCAGTACTTC,CASSQMTVSTYEQYF
TRBV7-3,-,TRBJ2-7,TRBD2,TGTGCCAGCAGCTTCGATGCGGGGGGCCTGTACGAGCAGTACTTC,CASSFDAGGLYEQYF
TRBV20-1,many,TRBJ2-6,-,TGCAGTGCTAGTCCGGGCAGGACCTTCTCTGGGGCCAACGTCCTGACTTTC,CSASPGRTFSGANVLTF
TRBV6-5,-,TRBJ2-1,TRBD2,TGTGCCAGCAGTTCCGTACGACGTAGCGGGGGGGACAATGAGCAGTTCTTC,CASSSVRRSGGDNEQFF
TRBV5-1,many,TRBJ2-3,-,TGCGCCAGCAGCTTACAGGGATTCACAGATACGCAGTATTTT,CASSLQGFTDTQYF
TRBV12-3/TRBV12-4,few,TRBJ2-2,-,TGTGCCAGCAGTTCCGGCCGGAAGAACACCGGGGAGCTGTTTTTT,CASSSGRKNTGELFF
TRBV20-1,-,TRBJ2-3,-,TGCAGTGCTAGAGAGACAGGGAGGTCCACAGATACGCAGTATTTT,CSARETGRSTDTQYF
TRBV12-3/TRBV12-4,few,TRBJ2-2,TRBD2,TGTGCCAGCAGTCCTAGGGCTAGCGGGGGGAACACCGGGGAGCTGTTTTTT,CASSPRASGGNTGELFF
TRBV7-8,-,TRBJ2-1,TRBD1,TGTGCCAGCAGCTCGACCGGGACAGGGAGAGAAGGGCAGTTCTTC,CASSSTGTGREGQFF
TRBV7-9,few,TRBJ2-3,-,TGTGCCAGCAGCTTAGGTTGGGCAACTAGCACAGATACGCAGTATTTT,CASSLGWATSTDTQYF
TRBV7-2,-,TRBJ2-1,TRBD1,TGTGCCAGCAGCTTAGGGCCGGGACAGGGGTTTGGCAATGAGCAGTTCTTC,CASSLGPGQGFGNEQFF
TRBV4-3,-,TRBJ2-2,-,TGCGCCAGCAGCCAAGATGGGACTGGGAACACCGGGGAGCTGTTTTTT,CASSQDGTGNTGELFF
TRBV24-1,few,TRBJ2-3,-,TGTGCCACCAGTGATTCTAGGACTAGCACAGATACGCAGTATTTT,CATSDSRTSTDTQYF